This T cell receptor beta chain is drawn from a study of blood T cell repertoires in COVID-19. The protocol was immunoSEQ multiplex PCR, while the TCRdb copy is restricted to in-frame clones and leaves out a portion. The table records roughly 250,000 clones, 80% to 90% of them present only once. This CDR3 comprises 16 residues. Trimming at V came to 3 bases and at J to 2 bases, leaving 5 bases not matched to a gene. The germline gives CDR1 SGDLS, CDR2 YYNGEE. V and J are TRBV9 and TRBJ1-6; 7 bases align to TRBD1. This clonotype originated in a woman in her 40s with acute or convalescent COVID-19. The sequenced sample was peripheral blood. The DNA for the CDR3 is TGTGCCAGCAGCGCCTCCGGGACAGCCTATAATTCACCCCTCCACTTT. Its translation is CASSASGTAYNSPLHF.